This TCR beta chain was retrieved from a study of CD8 T cells in ankylosing spondylitis. Quantitative 5'-RACE with molecular barcodes was used to make the TCR beta libraries. TCRdb reprocessed the 5' RACE reads with MiXCR, giving one entry per CDR3 protein. The table shows 700,000 or so distinct CDR3 sequences, with around 19% occurring only once. Trimming left V 0 bases short and J 8 bases short, with 20 bases between. Germline V gives CDR1 DFQATT, CDR2 SNEGSKA (reference sequence). This CDR3 is 16 amino acids long. This clonotype was observed at least ten times. What it recognizes is unknown. Study-wide results and caveats: The authors found the disease-linked clones to be CD8+ and relatively rare in peripheral blood. As reported, disease-linked clones showed significant enrichment in matched ankylosing spondylitis synovial fluid. A TCR beta motif of under 10 highly homologous variants appeared characteristic of ankylosing spondylitis blood. Some motif variants had been reported before (in reactive arthritis synovial fluid and blood).

Sequenced sample: blood, either unsorted or a sorted T cell fraction (not recorded which). The source is a male donor with ankylosing spondylitis. The chain is built from TRBV20-1 and TRBJ2-4; maybe TRBD2 (5 bases). This CDR3 is CSARDQGLSVGDIQYF. The DNA for the CDR3 is TGCAGTGCTAGAGATCAAGGACTCTCTGTCGGTGACATTCAGTACTTC.